The 30 T cell receptor beta chains reported below all come from one sample, sequenced in a study of cytomegalovirus exposure and HLA in healthy donors. Both 60 Vbeta primers and 13 Jbeta primers went into the PCR. The protocol was immunoSEQ multiplex PCR, while the TCRdb copy is restricted to in-frame clones and leaves out a portion. Here the sample spans 97,000 or so clones, around 80% being singletons. Sequencing was performed on PBMCs. The receptors shown here come from a man aged 40-55 years in good health and CMV-seronegative.

This clone was found a few times. This chain links TRBV28 with TRBJ2-3; D is ambiguous. The ends were cut back, 6 bases at V and 5 bases at J, with 6 bases in the middle. The V gene's germline CDR1 is MDHEN and CDR2 SYDVKM. The CDR3 totals 11 residues. The CDR3 here is CASRKRDTQYF. The CDR3 bases are TGTGCCAGCAGAAAGAGAGATACGCAGTATTTT.

About this clone: Relative to the germline gene, one junction end is altered; a read error may explain this. The chain combines TRBV19 with TRBJ1-2, with D unclear. The CDR3 runs to 12 residues. Germline V gives CDR1 LNHDA, CDR2 SQIVND (reference sequence). In nucleotides, the CDR3 is TGTGCCAGTAGTATCGGGGATGGTCGGTCATACTTC. Residues: CASSIGDGRSYF.

This clone occurred a few times. The chain links TRBV7-2 to TRBJ1-1; tentatively, D is TRBD1 (5 bases). The CDR3 has 17 residues. CDR1 is SGHTA, CDR2 FQGNSA, per germline. V lost 2 bases and J 1 base, leaving 17 bases between the germline ends. Written as DNA, the CDR3 is TGTGCCAGCAGCTTATGGGGTCCTAGTCAGGGGAACACTGAAGCTTTCTTT. Translation: CASSLWGPSQGNTEAFF. The full variable domain, rest sourced from reference TRBV7-2 and TRBJ1-1, is GAGVSQSPSNKVTEKGKDVELRCDPISGHTALYWYRQSLGQGLEFLIYFQGNSAPDKSGLPSDRFSAERTGGSVSTLTIQRTQQEDSAVYLCASSLWGPSQGNTEAFFGQGTRLTVV.

This clone was found once. The rearrangement links TRBV5-5 to TRBJ1-5, with a possible D match to TRBD1 (5 bases). CDR1 is SGHKS, CDR2 YYEKEE, per germline (reference sequence). V shed 2 bases and J shed 0 bases, with 12 bases lying between them. The CDR3 has 16 residues. The chain's CDR3 is CASSFGGTDSNQPQHF. DNA for the CDR3: TGTGCCAGCAGCTTTGGGGGGACGGATAGCAATCAGCCCCAGCATTTT.

The V gene is TRBV7-9, the J gene TRBJ1-4; the D gene is possibly TRBD1 (5 bases). The V gene lost 5 bases and the J gene lost 8 bases, with 18 bases spanning the gap. This CDR3 comprises 15 residues. Germline V gene data show CDR1 as SEHNR and CDR2 as FQNEAQ (reference sequence). CDR3 nucleotide sequence: TGTGCCAGCAGCGACATACAGCCAGGGTTGGAAAAACTGTTTTTT. Encoded protein: CASSDIQPGLEKLFF.

J is TRBJ1-5 and V is TRBV7-8, with D tentatively TRBD1 (5 bases). The V end was cut by 4 bases, the J end by 5 bases, with 15 bases between. The CDR3 covers 15 residues. CDR1 is SGHVS, CDR2 FQNEAQ, per germline. The DNA for the CDR3 is TGTGCCAGCAGCTACAGTTTGGACACTTATCAGCCCCAGCATTTT. Its protein is CASSYSLDTYQPQHF.

The chain is built from TRBV5-5 and TRBJ1-4; 9 nucleotides agree with TRBD1. The trim removed 3 bases at V and 4 bases at J, leaving 4 bases unmatched. This CDR3 comprises 15 residues. The germline CDR1 and CDR2 sequences are SGHKS and YYEKEE (reference sequence). The DNA of the CDR3 is TGTGCCAGCAGCTCCACAGGGGGCTTTAATGAAAAACTGTTTTTT. Protein sequence: CASSSTGGFNEKLFF. The full variable domain, in which reference TRBV5-5 and TRBJ1-4 provide the parts outside the CDR3, is DAGVTQSPTHLIKTRGQQVTLRCSPISGHKSVSWYQQVLGQGPQFIFQYYEKEERGRGNFPDRFSARQFPNYSSELNVNALLLGDSALYLCASSSTGGFNEKLFFGSGTQLSVL.

The chain couples TRBV27 to TRBJ1-5; TRBD1 matches at 7 bases. V was clipped by 2 bases and J by 7 bases; unmatched bases: 2. The germline gives CDR1 MNHEY, CDR2 SMNVEV (reference sequence). CDR3 size: 13 residues. In nucleotides, the CDR3 is TGTGCCAGCAGTTTAATGGGACAGCAGCCCCAGCATTTT. Its protein is CASSLMGQQPQHF.

V is TRBV7-6 and J is TRBJ2-5; D is ambiguous. The germline V gene has CDR1 SGHVS and CDR2 FNYEAQ. Trimming shortened V by 1 base and J by 5 bases, and 8 bases separated the two germline ends. There are 13 residues in the CDR3. CDR3: CASSLVGPETQYF. The CDR3 DNA sequence: TGTGCCAGCAGCTTAGTTGGGCCCGAGACCCAGTACTTC.

This clone has just a few counts. This chain links TRBV5-1 with TRBJ2-7; 9 positions match TRBD1. With 6 bases clipped from V and 6 bases from J, the junction kept 13 bases outside the gene matches. The CDR3 is made up of 15 amino acids. The germline V gene has CDR1 SGHRS and CDR2 YFSETQ. The CDR3 reads CASMQERTGVGEQYF. DNA of the CDR3: TGCGCCAGCATGCAGGAGCGGACAGGGGTGGGCGAGCAGTACTTC.

The rearrangement links TRBV5-4 to TRBJ1-6, with D perhaps TRBD1 (6 bases). The germline CDR1 and CDR2 sequences are SGHNT and YYREEE (reference sequence). The CDR3 has 14 residues. Trimming shortened V by 3 bases and J by 9 bases, and 13 bases separated the two germline ends. DNA for the CDR3: TGTGCCAGCAGCTCGACAGGTTTCGGTTCACCCCTCCACTTT. Translating it yields CASSSTGFGSPLHF.

The V gene is TRBV6-1, the J gene TRBJ1-2; D ambiguous. The CDR3 is 13 residues long. Germline assignment: CDR1 MNHNS and CDR2 SASEGT. The V gene lost 7 bases and the J gene lost 6 bases, with 15 bases spanning the gap. The CDR3 nucleotides read TGTGCCAGCATCTATTACGCGGGAAATGGCTACACCTTC. Translating it yields CASIYYAGNGYTF.

The V and J genes are TRBV5-6 and TRBJ1-5; D is unclear. The CDR3 runs to 13 residues. Trimming removed 0 bases from V and 5 bases from J, with 6 bases in between. CDR1 is SGHDT, CDR2 YYEEEE, per germline. The CDR3 loop is CASSLAGHQPQHF. In DNA form, the CDR3 reads TGTGCCAGCAGCTTGGCTGGCCATCAGCCCCAGCATTTT.

The genes are TRBV2 and TRBJ1-3; no firm D call. V was trimmed by 6 bases and J by 2 bases, leaving 14 bases between them. CDR1 SNHLY and CDR2 FYNNEI come from the germline V gene. The CDR3 is 15 amino acids. The CDR3 DNA follows: TGTGCCAGCAGCGGTCAGGATATCCCTGGAAACACCATATATTTT. This encodes CASSGQDIPGNTIYF.

The chain couples TRBV5-1 to TRBJ1-1; D unclear. CDR3 length: 13 amino acids. V lost 1 base, J lost 7 bases, and 11 bases lay in between. CDR1 SGHRS and CDR2 YFSETQ come from the germline V gene. The CDR3 DNA sequence: TGCGCCAGCAGCTTGTTCGCCGGGTATGAAGCTTTCTTT. Its translation is CASSLFAGYEAFF.

This clone was seen more than once but under ten times. The V gene is TRBV27, the J gene TRBJ2-6; a weak D match, TRBD2 (5 bases). CDR3 length: 16 residues. Germline values: CDR1 MNHEY, CDR2 SMNVEV (reference sequence). The V end was cut by 4 bases, the J end by 0 bases, with 10 bases between. The CDR3 DNA reads TGTGCCAGCAGTTCACGACTATTCTCTGGGGCCAACGTCCTGACTTTC. Its translation: CASSSRLFSGANVLTF.

This clone was seen only once. The rearrangement links TRBV19 to TRBJ2-2; no clear D gene. Germline CDR1 is LNHDA and CDR2 is SQIVND (reference sequence). The CDR3 has 13 residues. With 1 base removed from V and 5 bases from J, the gap between germline ends came to 5 bases. The CDR3 sequence: CASSIVRTGELFF. Written as DNA, the CDR3 is TGTGCCAGTAGTATAGTGAGGACCGGGGAGCTGTTTTTT.

This chain connects TRBV7-7 to TRBJ2-5; a weak D match, TRBD1 (5 bases). V lost 5 bases and J 5 bases, leaving 12 bases between the germline ends. CDR1 and CDR2 (germline): SSHAT, FNYEAQ (reference sequence). This CDR3 is built from 13 residues. In DNA, the CDR3 is TGTGCCAGCAGCCCGTCCCCAGGGGAGACCCAGTACTTC. Its protein product is CASSPSPGETQYF.

The chain is built from TRBV6-6 and TRBJ2-3, with 7 nucleotides matching TRBD2. CDR1 MNHNY and CDR2 SVGAGI come from the germline V gene (reference sequence). V lost 0 bases and J lost 0; bases outside the gene matches: 3. This CDR3 is 16 amino acids long. CDR3 amino acids: CASSYSIGGSTDTQYF. CDR3 DNA sequence: TGTGCCAGCAGTTACTCGATCGGGGGGAGCACAGATACGCAGTATTTT.

The chain combines TRBV18 with TRBJ1-1; 7 nucleotides line up with TRBD1. The CDR3 covers 14 residues. V lost 1 base and J lost 7; bases outside the gene matches: 6. The germline CDR1 and CDR2 sequences are KGHSH and LQKENI. The CDR3 DNA sequence: TGTGCCAGCTCACCACTTAAGGGGGCGAGTGAAGCTTTCTTT. Its protein is CASSPLKGASEAFF.

The sample holds a few counts of this clone. This chain links TRBV7-2 with TRBJ2-1; the D gene is possibly TRBD2 (6 bases). Trimming shortened V by 3 bases and J by 6 bases, and 12 bases separated the two germline ends. The germline gives CDR1 SGHTA, CDR2 FQGNSA. This CDR3 spans 14 amino acids. CDR3 residues: CASSLGLGGNEQFF. CDR3 nucleotide sequence: TGTGCCAGCAGCTTGGGGTTGGGGGGCAATGAGCAGTTCTTC.

This clone was seen once. The chain links TRBV6-5 to TRBJ2-7; 9 bases line up with TRBD1. V shed 5 bases and J 1 base; nucleotides not matched to a gene: 6. CDR3 length: 15 residues. Germline lookup yields CDR1 MNHEY and CDR2 SVGAGI. The CDR3 loop is CASSKDGTGSYEQYF. DNA of the CDR3: TGTGCCAGCAGTAAAGACGGGACAGGGTCCTACGAGCAGTACTTC.

V and J are TRBV19 and TRBJ2-1; maybe TRBD1 (6 bases). The CDR3 extends over 15 amino acids. Trimming removed 6 bases at V and 2 bases at J, with 14 bases between. Germline V lookup: CDR1 LNHDA, CDR2 SQIVND (reference sequence). CDR3 region: CASRDSQRTYNEQFF. In DNA, the CDR3 is TGTGCCAGTAGGGACAGTCAACGGACCTACAATGAGCAGTTCTTC.

The chain joins TRBV7-2 to TRBJ1-2; no firm D call. The germline V gene has CDR1 SGHTA and CDR2 FQGNSA. This CDR3 comprises 12 residues. The V end was cut by 5 bases, the J end by 5 bases, with 9 bases between. Here the CDR3 reads CASSGGSYGYTF. In nucleotides, the CDR3 is TGTGCCAGCAGCGGTGGGAGTTATGGCTACACCTTC.

The chain joins TRBV7-9 to TRBJ1-1; D gene uncertain. The CDR3 runs 13 residues. Germline CDR1 reads SEHNR; CDR2 reads FQNEAQ (reference sequence). Trimming took off 7 bases at V and 3 bases at J, with 12 bases between the two ends. CDR3 residues: CASNPPGDTEAFF. The CDR3, as DNA: TGTGCCAGCAATCCCCCGGGTGACACTGAAGCTTTCTTT.

The gene calls are TRBV10-3 and TRBJ1-5; 8 nucleotides align to TRBD1. From germline, CDR1 is ENHRY and CDR2 SYGVKD. The V gene end was trimmed by 6 bases and the J gene end by 7 bases; junction bases not matched to a gene: 8. The CDR3 covers 14 residues. Here the CDR3 DNA reads TGTGCCATCAGGGAGGGACAGGATACCCAGCCCCAGCATTTT. It codes for CAIREGQDTQPQHF.

The chain couples TRBV9 to TRBJ2-1; D is unclear. CDR3 length: 13 amino acids. With 3 bases removed from V and 6 bases from J, the gap between germline ends came to 10 bases. The germline V gene has CDR1 SGDLS and CDR2 YYNGEE. In DNA form, the CDR3 reads TGTGCCAGCAGCGCCCGAACTTCCAATGAGCAGTTCTTC. Its translation: CASSARTSNEQFF. Looking up the rest from reference TRBV9 and TRBJ2-1 gives the full variable domain: DSGVTQTPKHLITATGQRVTLRCSPRSGDLSVYWYQQSLDQGLQFLIQYYNGEERAKGNILERFSAQQFPDLHSELNLSSLELGDSALYFCASSARTSNEQFFGPGTRLTVL.

The rearrangement uses TRBV5-1 and TRBJ2-1; 9 bases match TRBD2. Trimming cost V 3 bases and J 6 bases; bases outside gene matches: 7. The germline V gene encodes CDR1 SGHRS and CDR2 YFSETQ. CDR3 length: 15 residues. The CDR3 DNA is TGCGCCAGCAGCTACGGGTGGACTAGCGTCAATGAGCAGTTCTTC. Residues: CASSYGWTSVNEQFF.

CDR3 loop: CASSPRRSTDTQYF. DNA of the CDR3: TGTGCCAGCAGCCCCCGGAGAAGCACAGATACGCAGTATTTT. The chain has TRBV9 and TRBJ2-3; D gene ambiguous. Per the germline V gene, CDR1 is SGDLS and CDR2 is YYNGEE. The CDR3 totals 14 residues. V lost 4 bases, J lost 0 bases, and 9 bases lay in between.

This chain links TRBV27 with TRBJ2-3; 7 bases fit TRBD2. V trimming: 0 bases; J trimming: 6 bases; junction bases outside the gene matches: 3. CDR1 is MNHEY, CDR2 SMNVEV, per germline (reference sequence). The CDR3 has 14 amino acids. The CDR3 loop reads CASSLSGGRDTQYF. The CDR3 DNA reads as TGTGCCAGCAGTTTATCGGGGGGGAGGGATACGCAGTATTTT.